Detailed here is one TCR beta chain. The target of this receptor is not known. No base quality values were provided; no much bigger clone lies one nucleotide off. Preparation of the library involved 5' RACE. Sequencing was performed on an Illumina HiSeq 2500. The second PCR ran for roughly 7 to 11 cycles and used a J-beta primer mix along with a sample-barcoded 5' primer. Each TCR beta cDNA molecule received a unique molecular identifier from a template-switch 5' adaptor carrying 12 random nucleotides. At least 3 million CDR3-containing paired-end reads were obtained from each sample. The Mint cDNA synthesis kit, primed by a TRBC-specific oligonucleotide, was used to synthesize first-strand cDNA from all RNA. Following uracil-DNA glycosylase treatment, a first 18-cycle PCR with universal primers M1SS and BC2_uni_R was performed on all cDNA. From the authors' description of their analysis: For normalization, 1 million high-quality reads, each with a distinct molecular identifier, were randomly selected from each sample. Instead of being binned into consensus sequences, reads that shared molecular identifiers were thrown out. MiTCR, with a Q25 quality threshold and the strictest error-elimination algorithm, was used for CDR3 identification, clonotype clustering and error correction. A nonparametric unseen species model with Euler transformation was used to estimate a lower bound on total TCR beta diversity. The public sequencing data were trimmed at Q25 with fastp and processed into clonotypes with MiXCR by TCRdb, which kept only in-frame beta chains. All rows with the same CDR3 protein become a single entry with the most common DNA and genes. The V and J calls, along with clone size, are taken from TCRdb and not from the paper's own processing. The sample records roughly 680,000 distinct CDR3 sequences, around 50% of which are singletons. The top ten hold less than 15% of the sample.

This sample was taken from a study of blood T cells in healthy people across ages (dated by TCRdb to the mid-2010s). Some background on the complete study: In model experiments, roughly one uniquely barcoded TCR beta cDNA molecule per two T cells was captured by template switching. The study measured age-related changes in TCR beta repertoire diversity using deep sequencing normalized with unique cDNA molecular identifiers. Donors were grouped into four age groups: young (average approximately 16 years), middle-aged (about 38), aged (about 59) and long-lived (about 90). To avoid experimental bias, donors of different ages were randomly spread across the sequencing lanes. The study analyzed two additional independent replicas of 1 million unique cDNA reads from the same blood draw for two donors, one aged 18 to 30 and one aged 80 or older. The paper as a whole reports these results and caveats: The long-lived group showed more naive CD4+ T cells, fewer expanded clones and increased TCR diversity than the aged group, suggesting age selection. Total diversity estimates from one million sequenced T cells were considered lower bounds and underestimates. As age increased, observed TCR beta diversity per million T cells dropped in a roughly linear way, and a significant reduction was already evident by age 40. There was a strong correlation between observed TCR beta diversity and the percentage of naive T cells measured by flow cytometry. Because the CMV infection status of the donors was unknown, age-related changes in expanded clonotypes may potentially have been confounded. Bulk unsorted PBMC profiling prevented conclusive comparison of naive and antigen-experienced compartments.

Systemically healthy Caucasian individuals from Russia, 39 in total and aged roughly 6 to 100 years, were included as donors. Approximately 9 milliliters of peripheral blood were collected from each donor into EDTA-treated Vacutainer tubes. Ficoll-Paque density-gradient centrifugation was used to isolate PBMCs, with at least 7 million obtained per sample. Total RNA, at least 6 micrograms per sample, was extracted from PBMCs with Trizol reagent. The percentages of naive CD45RAhigh/CD27high T cells were determined by flow cytometry on a PBMC aliquot from every donor. The TCR sequence derives from a woman older than 75 in good health. Sequenced sample: blood.

CDR3 sequence: CSGGGDFQETQYF. The DNA sequence reads TGCAGCGGTGGGGGGGACTTCCAAGAGACCCAGTACTTC. The chain was built from TRBV29-1 and TRBJ2-5; 7 bases in the middle match TRBD2. From the cysteine through the phenylalanine, the CDR3 covers 13 amino acids. Of the read, only the CDR3 DNA is kept; its 39 bases are in frame from base 1. CDR1 and CDR2 are read off the germline V gene as SQVTM and ANQGSEA. For this chain, trimming is 7 bases at the V end and 1 base at the J end, and the number of junction bases without a gene match is 6.